This entry lists 22 T cell receptor beta chains sequenced from one sample in a study of T cells in Graves' hyperthyroidism and ophthalmopathy. TCR beta CDR3 sequences were amplified from RNA transcripts. HTBI primers were used for first-round RT-PCR of the TCR CDR3. TCRdb itself ran the multiplex PCR reads through MiXCR, one entry per CDR3 protein. The sample yields roughly 260,000 distinct CDR3 sequences, about 14% seen once. Sequenced input: blood. The receptor source for this set is a woman aged 40 to 50 with Graves' hyperthyroidism that later progressed to Graves' ophthalmopathy.

Many counts were recorded for this clonotype. The genes are TRBV5-1 and TRBJ2-4, with 7 bases matching TRBD2. The germline V gene has CDR1 SGHRS and CDR2 YFSETQ. The ends lost 4 bases at V and 9 bases at J; junction bases unmatched: 4. The CDR3 extends over 12 amino acids. The CDR3 sequence is CASSRDYTIQYF. The CDR3, as DNA: TGCGCCAGCAGCCGGGACTATACCATTCAGTACTTC.

There are many counts of this clonotype. The chain recombines TRBV5-1 with TRBJ2-7, with D tentatively TRBD2 (5 bases). Per germline, CDR1 SGHRS and CDR2 YFSETQ. V lost 6 bases to trimming and J lost 1 base, with 14 bases between them. The CDR3 spans 14 residues. The CDR3 nucleotides read TGCGCCAGCAAGAGAGGACTTTATTCCTACGAGCAGTACTTC. Protein product: CASKRGLYSYEQYF.

This clonotype was counted many times. This sequence joins TRBV12-3 or TRBV12-4 and TRBJ2-1; D gene uncertain. The ends were cut back, 8 bases at V and 0 bases at J, with 2 bases in the middle. CDR3 size: 11 residues. The CDR3 here is CASGSYNEQFF. Here the CDR3 DNA reads TGTGCCAGCGGCTCCTACAATGAGCAGTTCTTC.

This clonotype was counted many times. The chain couples TRBV9 to TRBJ2-5; no clear D gene. Looked up from germline, CDR1 is SGDLS and CDR2 is YYNGEE. Trimming took off 2 bases at V and 3 bases at J, with 11 bases between the two ends. The CDR3 sequence is 14 residues long. The CDR3 DNA sequence: TGTGCCAGCAGCGTCGGAACAAAAGAAGAGACCCAGTACTTC. This translates into CASSVGTKEETQYF.

This clonotype has at least ten counts. The chain links TRBV18 to TRBJ2-1; TRBD2 matches 9 bases. CDR1 KGHSH and CDR2 LQKENI come from the germline V gene. The trim removed 0 bases at V and 7 bases at J, leaving 4 bases unmatched. The CDR3 runs to 15 residues. The CDR3 is CASSPPAGGPNEQFF. The CDR3 DNA follows: TGTGCCAGCTCACCACCGGCGGGAGGGCCGAATGAGCAGTTCTTC. The full variable domain, its missing parts supplied by reference TRBV18 and TRBJ2-1, is NAGVMQNPRHLVRRRGQEARLRCSPMKGHSHVYWYRQLPEEGLKFMVYLQKENIIDESGMPKERFSAEFPKEGPSILRIQQVVRGDSAAYFCASSPPAGGPNEQFFGPGTRLTVL.

In this sample, this clonotype turned up many times. The rearrangement uses TRBV5-1 and TRBJ1-2; TRBD1 is a possible D gene (5 bases). The germline V and J ends were trimmed by 4 bases and 4 bases, with 11 bases remaining between them. The CDR3 consists of 13 residues. Looked up from germline, CDR1 is SGHRS and CDR2 is YFSETQ. The CDR3 DNA reads TGCGCCAGCAGCCTCCCAGGGTTCTATGGCTACACCTTC. Its protein product is CASSLPGFYGYTF. Variable domain in full (rest from reference TRBV5-1 and TRBJ1-2): KAGVTQTPRYLIKTRGQQVTLSCSPISGHRSVSWYQQTPGQGLQFLFEYFSETQRNKGNFPGRFSGRQFSNSRSEMNVSTLELGDSALYLCASSLPGFYGYTFGSGTRLTVV.

This clonotype has a count of ten or more. The rearrangement uses TRBV9 and TRBJ2-7; D is possibly TRBD2 (6 bases). Trimming cost V 3 bases and J 6 bases, with 16 bases left between them. Looked up from germline, CDR1 is SGDLS and CDR2 is YYNGEE. This CDR3 is 14 amino acids long. CDR3 sequence (DNA): TGTGCCAGCAGCGGGGGGACTCCCGGGCTCGAGCAGTACTTC. Translating it yields CASSGGTPGLEQYF.

The chain links TRBV29-1 to TRBJ1-1; 12 bases fit TRBD1. J gave up 5 bases and V 7 bases, and 8 bases lay outside the gene matches. The CDR3 is 14 residues long. From germline, CDR1 is SQVTM and CDR2 ANQGSEA. In DNA form, the CDR3 reads TGCAGCGGGGGGGACAGGGGGCGAGGGACTGAAGCTTTCTTT. It encodes CSGGDRGRGTEAFF.

The CDR3 protein is CASSPDTSFTQGLPYGYTF. CDR3 bases: TGCGCCAGCAGCCCGGATACCTCTTTCACTCAGGGATTACCCTATGGCTACACCTTC. The J gene is TRBJ1-2, the V gene TRBV5-1; D possibly corresponds to TRBD1 (5 bases). This CDR3 is built from 19 residues. V shed 4 bases and J shed 4 bases, with 29 bases lying between them. The germline V gene encodes CDR1 SGHRS and CDR2 YFSETQ.

The chain joins TRBV28 to TRBJ1-2; TRBD1 matches 11 bases. Germline lookup yields CDR1 MDHEN and CDR2 SYDVKM. The V gene end was trimmed by 5 bases and the J gene end by 8 bases; junction bases not matched to a gene: 13. The CDR3 has 16 amino acids. CDR3 sequence (DNA): TGTGCCAGCAGTCCCAACCAGGACAGGGGGCGAAAGGGCTACACCTTC. This translates into CASSPNQDRGRKGYTF.

V usage is TRBV12-3 or TRBV12-4 and J usage is TRBJ1-6, with TRBD1 as a possible D gene (5 bases). The CDR3 runs to 15 residues. V gave up 7 bases and J gave up 6 bases, with 16 bases separating them. This chain's CDR3 is CASKKPGDSNSPLHF. The CDR3, as DNA: TGTGCCAGCAAAAAACCTGGAGACAGTAATTCACCCCTCCACTTT.

The sample holds many counts of this clonotype. The chain combines TRBV7-2 with TRBJ2-7; TRBD1 or TRBD2 may be the D gene (5 bases each). V was cut by 4 bases and J by 7 bases, with 17 bases left in between. The CDR3 extends over 14 amino acids. The germline V gene has CDR1 SGHTA and CDR2 FQGNSA. The CDR3: CASSSRAGTVEQYF. CDR3 nucleotides: TGTGCCAGCAGCTCCAGAGCCGGGACGGTGGAGCAGTACTTC.

This clonotype has at least ten counts. The V call is TRBV14, the J call TRBJ2-2; D not certain. CDR3 length: 13 amino acids. Germline V CDR1 and CDR2: SGHDN, FVKESK. The V end lost 3 bases, the J end lost 6 bases, and 8 bases lay between the germline ends. The CDR3 DNA follows: TGTGCCAGCAGCCAGTCCCGTCCCGGGGAGCTGTTTTTT. It codes for CASSQSRPGELFF.

The chain is built from TRBV28 and TRBJ1-6, with TRBD1 identical over 9 bases. Per germline, CDR1 MDHEN and CDR2 SYDVKM. V was pared by 10 bases and J by 9 bases, with 10 bases of the junction left unmatched. The CDR3 runs to 14 residues. For the CDR3, the DNA is TGTGCCATCCCGGGACAGGGTGGGACTTCACCCCTCCACTTT. Protein product: CAIPGQGGTSPLHF. The complete variable domain, with remaining parts taken from reference TRBV28 and TRBJ1-6, reads DVKVTQSSRYLVKRTGEKVFLECVQDMDHENMFWYRQDPGLGLRLIYFSYDVKMKEKGDIPEGYSVSREKKERFSLILESASTNQTSMYLCAIPGQGGTSPLHFGNGTRLTVT.

This clonotype was found many times. The chain has TRBV28 and TRBJ2-3; 10 positions agree with TRBD1. CDR1 MDHEN and CDR2 SYDVKM come from the germline V gene. Trimming cost V 9 bases and J 5 bases; bases outside gene matches: 11. This CDR3 region has 15 residues. The DNA for the CDR3 is TGTGCCAGTGGGGCCTGGGGGACAGGGGAAGATACGCAGTATTTT. Its protein is CASGAWGTGEDTQYF.

This clonotype was seen repeatedly, ten times or more. This chain's CDR3 is CASSYAFWTNPRRITYEQYF. The CDR3 DNA follows: TGTGCCAGCAGTTATGCCTTCTGGACTAATCCCAGGAGAATTACCTACGAGCAGTACTTC. The chain is built from TRBV6-2 or TRBV6-3 and TRBJ2-7, with D tentatively TRBD2 (6 bases). This CDR3 has 20 residues. Trimming left V 3 bases short and J 2 bases short, with 29 bases between. Germline V gene sequence: CDR1 MNHEY, CDR2 SVGEGT.

The rearrangement uses TRBV29-1 and TRBJ2-7; TRBD2 aligns across 7 bases. The trim removed 6 bases at V and 4 bases at J, leaving 9 bases unmatched. Germline lookup yields CDR1 SQVTM and CDR2 ANQGSEA. This CDR3 is built from 13 residues. The CDR3 spells CSVREGGGYEQYF. The CDR3 DNA reads TGCAGCGTAAGGGAGGGCGGTGGTTACGAGCAGTACTTC.

This clonotype came up many times. V usage is TRBV27 and J usage is TRBJ2-1, with D unclear. CDR1 and CDR2 (germline): MNHEY, SMNVEV (reference sequence). Trimming left V 5 bases short and J 0 bases short, with 14 bases between. CDR3 length: 16 amino acids. The DNA for the CDR3 is TGTGCCAGCAGTCCCTTCGGGCAGAGCTCCTACAATGAGCAGTTCTTC. Translating gives CASSPFGQSSYNEQFF.

The chain uses TRBV10-2 and TRBJ1-3; a possible D gene is TRBD1 (5 bases). Germline-derived CDR1 and CDR2 are WSHSY and SAAADI. The CDR3 totals 11 residues. V was shortened by 10 bases and J by 6 bases, with 10 bases between the two germline ends. CDR3 residues: CATTRENTIYF. CDR3 bases: TGCGCCACCACCAGGGAAAACACCATATATTTT.

The CDR3 reads CSVETSGSYEQYF. The CDR3, as DNA: TGCAGCGTCGAGACTAGCGGATCCTACGAGCAGTACTTC. The gene calls are TRBV29-1 and TRBJ2-7, with 9 bases that match TRBD2. Per the germline V gene, CDR1 is SQVTM and CDR2 is ANQGSEA. The CDR3 contains 13 residues. V lost 6 bases to trimming and J lost 1 base; unmatched junction nucleotides: 4.

This clonotype was recorded at least ten times. This chain joins TRBV10-3 and TRBJ2-1; TRBD1 matches 7 bases. CDR3 length: 15 residues. CDR1 and CDR2 (germline): ENHRY, SYGVKD. The V segment lost 3 bases and the J segment 4 bases; nucleotides outside the gene matches: 6. CDR3 in DNA: TGTGCCATCAGTGAAAAGGACAGGAGTTACAATGAGCAGTTCTTC. It encodes CAISEKDRSYNEQFF.

At least ten counts were recorded for this clonotype. This chain uses TRBV7-8 with TRBJ1-1; D is perhaps TRBD1 (5 bases). Trimming took 7 bases from V and 3 from J, leaving 21 bases between them. Germline CDR1 is SGHVS and CDR2 is FQNEAQ. The CDR3 covers 16 residues. CDR3 amino acids: CASTTDRGSLDTEAFF. The CDR3 DNA reads TGTGCCAGCACCACTGATCGGGGGTCCTTGGACACTGAAGCTTTCTTT.